A single sample is the source of the 20 T cell receptor beta chains below, sequenced in a study of shared clonotypes between healthy human individuals. The repertoire was sequenced with immunoSEQ multiplex PCR; TCRdb's copy has only in-frame clones and lacks some. The sample carries around 1.1 million clones, approximately 80% recorded once. Sequencing was done on a sample of memory CD4+ T cells from PBMCs. Regarding subset: CD45RA-negative fraction. These receptors all come from a young man in good health. Some clones in this sample may be carry-over from other donors' samples.

V and J are TRBV29-1 and TRBJ2-2; TRBD1 matches at 12 bases. This CDR3 comprises 15 residues. Trimming at V came to 7 bases and at J to 4 bases, leaving 7 bases not matched to a gene. Germline V gene lookup returns CDR1 SQVTM and CDR2 ANQGSEA. The CDR3 bases are TGCAGCGGGACCGGGACAGGGGGCATCACCGGGGAGCTGTTTTTT. Encoded protein: CSGTGTGGITGELFF.

The rearrangement links TRBV25-1 to TRBJ2-1; TRBD2 aligns across 8 bases. V trimming: 2 bases; J trimming: 7 bases; junction bases outside the gene matches: 7. This CDR3 comprises 15 residues. The germline gives CDR1 MGHDK, CDR2 SYGVNS. The CDR3 reads CASSEPSGGWNEQFF. As DNA, the CDR3 is TGTGCCAGCAGTGAACCCAGCGGGGGTTGGAATGAGCAGTTCTTC.

J is TRBJ2-2 and V is TRBV5-1; D ambiguous. The CDR3 sequence is 14 residues long. Trimming took off 1 base at V and 1 base at J, with 5 bases between the two ends. Germline V lookup: CDR1 SGHRS, CDR2 YFSETQ. The CDR3 DNA sequence: TGCGCCAGCAGCTTGCAGGTGAACACCGGGGAGCTGTTTTTT. Encoded protein: CASSLQVNTGELFF.

This clone has a handful of counts. The V gene is TRBV11-2, the J gene TRBJ1-1; no clear D. This CDR3 is 10 amino acids long. Trimming removed 5 bases from V and 11 bases from J, with 9 bases in between. Germline V lookup: CDR1 SGHAT, CDR2 FQNNGV. The CDR3 here is CASSGRLAFF. CDR3 bases: TGTGCCAGCAGCGGTCGGTTGGCTTTCTTT.

The genes are TRBV7-3 and TRBJ2-1; perhaps TRBD2 as D (5 bases). CDR1 and CDR2 (germline): SGHTA, FQGTGA. V gave up 2 bases and J gave up 2 bases, with 10 bases separating them. CDR3 length: 15 residues. CDR3 sequence: CASSLGPRAYNEQFF. The CDR3 DNA follows: TGTGCCAGCAGCTTAGGCCCGCGGGCCTACAATGAGCAGTTCTTC. The entire variable domain, with the rest obtained from reference TRBV7-3 and TRBJ2-1, is as follows: GAGVSQTPSNKVTEKGKYVELRCDPISGHTALYWYRQSLGQGPEFLIYFQGTGAADDSGLPNDRFFAVRPEGSVSTLKIQRTERGDSAVYLCASSLGPRAYNEQFFGPGTRLTVL.

The V and J genes are TRBV14 and TRBJ1-2; D remains unclear. The CDR3 is 16 amino acids. Germline CDR1 SGHDN, CDR2 FVKESK. With 1 base removed from V and 2 bases from J, the gap between germline ends came to 14 bases. The CDR3 bases are TGTGCCAGCAGCCAAGGGATGGACGGCCTAAACTATGGCTACACCTTC. Protein sequence: CASSQGMDGLNYGYTF.

V is TRBV2 and J is TRBJ2-1; 9 bases align to TRBD1. The CDR3 is 13 amino acids. CDR1 is SNHLY, CDR2 FYNNEI, per germline. Germline trimming cut 6 bases from V and 6 bases from J; bases unmatched to any gene: 3. CDR3: CASSGDRANEQFF. In DNA, the CDR3 is TGTGCCAGCAGCGGGGACAGGGCCAATGAGCAGTTCTTC.

This clone was recorded only once. V gene TRBV4-1 combines with J gene TRBJ1-1; maybe TRBD1 (5 bases). This CDR3 is built from 13 residues. Germline V lookup: CDR1 MGHRA, CDR2 YSYEKL. V lost 4 bases and J lost 8, with 14 bases in between. This CDR3 is CASSRRAGEEAFF. The DNA of the CDR3 is TGCGCCAGCAGCCGCAGGGCGGGGGAAGAAGCTTTCTTT.

This clone was counted only a few times. The rearrangement links TRBV28 to TRBJ1-1; D is unresolved. The germline V gene encodes CDR1 MDHEN and CDR2 SYDVKM. CDR3 length: 13 residues. V was trimmed by 7 bases and J by 1 base, leaving 10 bases between them. The CDR3, as DNA: TGTGCCAGCACCGGGTCAAGGAACACTGAAGCTTTCTTT. Translation: CASTGSRNTEAFF. The variable domain in full, with the rest retrieved from reference TRBV28 and TRBJ1-1, is DVKVTQSSRYLVKRTGEKVFLECVQDMDHENMFWYRQDPGLGLRLIYFSYDVKMKEKGDIPEGYSVSREKKERFSLILESASTNQTSMYLCASTGSRNTEAFFGQGTRLTVV.

The V call is TRBV4-2, the J call TRBJ1-2, with D possibly TRBD1 on 6 matching bases. V was pared by 0 bases and J by 9 bases, with 14 bases between. Germline-derived CDR1 and CDR2 are LGHNA and YNFKEQ. The CDR3 has 14 residues. The CDR3 DNA sequence: TGTGCCAGCAGCCAAGATGGGGCGGACAGAAGCTACACCTTC. It is translated as CASSQDGADRSYTF.

V and J are TRBV28 and TRBJ2-5; no clear D gene. V was shortened by 3 bases and J by 7 bases, with 9 bases between the two germline ends. The length of the CDR3 is 12 residues. The germline V gene encodes CDR1 MDHEN and CDR2 SYDVKM. CDR3 DNA sequence: TGTGCCAGCAGTTTTGGCTCTGGGACCCAGTACTTC. Amino acids: CASSFGSGTQYF.

CDR3 nucleotides: TGTGCCAGTAGTCTGAACTGGGGGGACGGGGGTACGCAGTATTTT. Translated: CASSLNWGDGGTQYF. This rearrangement joins TRBV19 to TRBJ2-3, with D perhaps matching TRBD2 (6 bases). Germline loops: CDR1 LNHDA, CDR2 SQIVND (reference sequence). V was cut by 5 bases and J by 8 bases, with 20 bases left in between. CDR3 length: 15 amino acids.

This chain connects TRBV11-2 to TRBJ2-7; D gene ambiguous. Germline-derived CDR1 and CDR2 are SGHAT and FQNNGV. Trimming cost V 2 bases and J 4 bases, with 9 bases left between them. CDR3 length: 13 residues. The CDR3 spells CASSLFGVYEQYF. Written as DNA, the CDR3 is TGTGCCAGCAGCTTATTTGGAGTATACGAGCAGTACTTC.

The count of this clone is one. The V gene is TRBV5-1, the J gene TRBJ1-1; 8 nucleotides line up with TRBD1. CDR3 length: 15 amino acids. V was clipped by 0 bases and J by 8 bases; unmatched bases: 9. The germline V gene has CDR1 SGHRS and CDR2 YFSETQ. The CDR3: CASSLAPGGVMEAFF. CDR3 coding DNA: TGCGCCAGCAGCTTGGCCCCAGGGGGCGTAATGGAAGCTTTCTTT.

The rearrangement joins TRBV6-5 to TRBJ2-5; D uncertain. TRBJ2-7 matches the DNA end more closely, so the J call is doubtful. The CDR3 length is 16 residues. Germline CDR1 MNHEY, CDR2 SVGAGI. CDR3 in DNA: TGTGCCAGCAGTTACCCTGGCGGAGAAGTCGACTACGAGCAGTACTTC. Its protein product is CASSYPGGEVDYEQYF.

J is TRBJ2-1 and V is TRBV10-3, with 9 bases that match TRBD2. The CDR3 has 14 amino acids. Trimming removed 8 bases from V and 12 bases from J; junction bases left unmatched: 14. Germline values: CDR1 ENHRY, CDR2 SYGVKD. The CDR3 here is CAIGQHAGGVGQFF. In DNA, the CDR3 is TGTGCCATCGGACAACATGCGGGAGGGGTTGGGCAGTTCTTC.

This rearrangement joins TRBV6-1 to TRBJ1-2, with D possibly matching TRBD1 (6 bases). CDR3 length: 17 amino acids. Trimming removed 3 bases from V and 0 bases from J, with 17 bases in between. CDR1 and CDR2 (germline): MNHNS, SASEGT. This CDR3 is CASSDRGTYRPNYGYTF. The CDR3 DNA sequence: TGTGCCAGCAGTGATCGGGGGACATATCGACCTAACTATGGCTACACCTTC.

This chain connects TRBV5-4 to TRBJ2-7; 8 bases are a match to TRBD1. Germline-derived CDR1 and CDR2 are SGHNT and YYREEE (reference sequence). V shed 3 bases and J 1 base; nucleotides not matched to a gene: 9. The CDR3 spans 16 residues. The CDR3 region is CASSSLDRVGSYEQYF. The CDR3 DNA follows: TGTGCCAGCAGCTCTCTGGACAGGGTGGGGTCCTACGAGCAGTACTTC.

The gene calls are TRBV4-1 and TRBJ2-2; D gene uncertain. The CDR3 is made up of 16 amino acids. The V end lost 1 base, the J end lost 1 base, and 10 bases lay between the germline ends. Germline-derived CDR1 and CDR2 are MGHRA and YSYEKL. The CDR3, as DNA: TGCGCCAGCAGCCAAGGGAGTATTTTGAACACCGGGGAGCTGTTTTTT. It encodes CASSQGSILNTGELFF.

Concerning this clone: The junction shows a germline mismatch at one end, possibly a read error. V and J are TRBV7-9 and TRBJ1-4; no clear D. Germline CDR1 and CDR2: SEHNR and FQNEAQ (reference sequence). CDR3 length: 16 amino acids. The CDR3 sequence is CASNLLSGRWNEKLFF. The CDR3 DNA sequence: TGTGCCAGCAACTTACTGTCCGGACGGTGGAATGAAAAACTGTTTTTT.